A single sample is the source of the 9 T cell receptor beta chains below, sequenced in a study of shared clonotypes between healthy human individuals. Some clones are missing from TCRdb's copy, which holds only in-frame ones; the method was immunoSEQ multiplex PCR. The sample has roughly 2.6 million clones; approximately 94% are singletons. The sample was naive CD4+ T cells sorted from blood. Subset here: CD45RA+ positively selected. The receptors come from a man aged 18 to 29 in good health.

V usage is TRBV5-1 and J usage is TRBJ2-3; TRBD2 matches 8 bases. The germline V gene has CDR1 SGHRS and CDR2 YFSETQ. The junction had 4 bases not matched to a gene; V was cut back by 1 base and J by 0 bases. This CDR3 comprises 16 residues. The CDR3 nucleotides are TGCGCCAGCAGCTTGAGGCCTAGCGGGAGCACAGATACGCAGTATTTT. It yields the protein CASSLRPSGSTDTQYF.

The chain links TRBV5-4 to TRBJ1-1; TRBD1 matches at 11 bases. Unmatched junction bases numbered 10, after V lost 5 bases and J lost 4 bases. The V gene's germline CDR1 is SGHNT and CDR2 YYREEE (reference sequence). There are 16 residues in the CDR3. The CDR3 reads CASRRGQGAQVTEAFF. The DNA of the CDR3 is TGTGCCAGCAGGAGAGGACAGGGGGCGCAGGTCACTGAAGCTTTCTTT.

The V call is TRBV6-6, the J call TRBJ2-7; possibly TRBD2 for D (6 bases). The CDR3 loop spans 14 amino acids. Germline values: CDR1 MNHNY, CDR2 SVGAGI (reference sequence). The ends were cut back, 7 bases at V and 0 bases at J, with 13 bases in the middle. In DNA, the CDR3 is TGTGCCAGCAACGGGGCGGGGATCTCCTACGAGCAGTACTTC. It specifies CASNGAGISYEQYF.

The chain uses TRBV6-5 and TRBJ2-3; the D gene is possibly TRBD2 (5 bases). Looked up from germline, CDR1 is MNHEY and CDR2 is SVGAGI. The CDR3 is made up of 13 amino acids. Trimming removed 2 bases at V and 5 bases at J, with 8 bases between. The chain's CDR3 is CASSYEGVDTQYF. The CDR3 nucleotides read TGTGCCAGCAGTTACGAGGGAGTAGATACGCAGTATTTT.

The chain employs TRBV13 and TRBJ1-3; a possible D gene is TRBD1 (6 bases). The CDR3 is made up of 17 amino acids. Trimming shortened V by 4 bases and J by 4 bases, and 20 bases separated the two germline ends. The germline gives CDR1 PRHDT, CDR2 FYEKMQ (reference sequence). CDR3: CASSSGPGTTQGNTIYF. The CDR3 nucleotides are TGTGCCAGCAGCTCGGGCCCTGGGACAACGCAAGGAAACACCATATATTTT.

The J gene is TRBJ2-5, the V gene TRBV10-2; perhaps D is TRBD1 or TRBD2 (5 bases each). Germline V gene data show CDR1 as WSHSY and CDR2 as SAAADI. V dropped 6 bases and J dropped 3 bases, with 23 bases sitting between them. The CDR3 has 17 amino acids. The CDR3: CASSGTSFIPLKETQYF. CDR3 nucleotides: TGCGCCAGCAGCGGGACCTCGTTTATACCCCTCAAAGAGACCCAGTACTTC.

The rearrangement joins TRBV6-5 to TRBJ1-4; 8 bases line up with TRBD1. V gave up 4 bases and J gave up 7 bases; unmatched junction bases: 11. This CDR3 is built from 16 residues. CDR1 is MNHEY, CDR2 SVGAGI, per germline. CDR3: CASSFHGQGWGEKLFF. CDR3 coding DNA: TGTGCCAGCAGTTTCCACGGACAGGGATGGGGTGAAAAACTGTTTTTT.

This chain links TRBV6-1 with TRBJ2-5, with D perhaps given as TRBD1 or TRBD2 (5 bases each). Germline-derived CDR1 and CDR2 are MNHNS and SASEGT. The CDR3 covers 14 residues. Trimming took 5 bases from V and 1 from J, leaving 11 bases between them. In nucleotides, the CDR3 is TGTGCCAGCAGTCGGGACCGCTCCCAAGAGACCCAGTACTTC. Residues: CASSRDRSQETQYF.

The chain employs TRBV7-2 and TRBJ1-2; 7 bases are shared with TRBD1. V shed 2 bases and J 2 bases; nucleotides not matched to a gene: 5. The CDR3 is 15 residues long. In germline, CDR1 is SGHTA, CDR2 FQGNSA. The CDR3 here is CASSLPNRGNYGYTF. DNA for the CDR3: TGTGCCAGCAGCTTACCAAACAGGGGAAACTATGGCTACACCTTC.